The clone carrying this T cell receptor (beta chain) was seen many times. A single record per CDR3 protein comes from TCRdb applying MiXCR to the reads. The profile shows about 240,000 distinct CDR3 sequences, under 30% of them singletons. The entry originates in a study of kidney transplant recipient with SARS-CoV-2 infection. The CDR3 has 13 residues. Germline CDR1 reads DFQATT; CDR2 reads SNEGSKA (reference sequence). Trimming cost V 2 bases and J 7 bases, with 15 bases left between them. The source is a male patient in his thirties who had COVID-19 and was a kidney transplant recipient. Some T cells may possibly be graft donor cells. The J gene is TRBJ2-7, the V gene TRBV20-1; D is unclear. The material sequenced was a blood sample, taken at baseline and on roughly day 120 from a kidney transplant recipient. The chain's CDR3 is CSARSPGPKEQYF. The DNA of the CDR3 is TGCAGTGCTAGATCCCCTGGACCCAAGGAGCAGTACTTC.